Listed below are T cell receptor beta chains from one sample, sequenced in a study of blood T cell repertoires in COVID-19. The data were produced by immunoSEQ multiplex PCR, yet TCRdb's version contains in-frame clones alone and is incomplete. The sample has 150,000 to 200,000 clones; around 79% are singletons. The source material was peripheral blood. The origin of the receptors is a middle-aged woman with COVID-19, enrolled during active disease. Each CDR3 is given with its conserved first and last residue. The order of the fields is clone size, V gene, J gene, CDR3 protein. Size is omitted from some rows. Given values are once, few, many or a class for expanded clones.

abundance: .
v_gene: TRBV4-3
j_gene: TRBJ1-4
CDR3aa: CASSQGGVGYGGEKLFF

abundance: .
v_gene: TRBV4-2
j_gene: TRBJ2-1
CDR3aa: CASRPGQGSYNEQFF

abundance: .
v_gene: TRBV12-1
j_gene: TRBJ1-1
CDR3aa: CASSFETESDSEAFF

abundance: .
v_gene: TRBV5-1
j_gene: TRBJ2-3
CDR3aa: CASSLSRVPGALGDTQYF

abundance: few
v_gene: TRBV27
j_gene: TRBJ1-4
CDR3aa: CASSLGGKLFF

abundance: .
v_gene: TRBV19
j_gene: TRBJ1-4
CDR3aa: CASSRGTGQGGNEKLFF

abundance: .
v_gene: TRBV11-2
j_gene: TRBJ2-7
CDR3aa: CASSLGHRDYEQYF

abundance: once
v_gene: TRBV11-1
j_gene: TRBJ1-2
CDR3aa: CASSNWEDGYTF

abundance: .
v_gene: TRBV5-1
j_gene: TRBJ2-7
CDR3aa: CASSPTSGGVTPYF

abundance: .
v_gene: TRBV5-1
j_gene: TRBJ2-7
CDR3aa: CASTQGGGEQYF

abundance: .
v_gene: TRBV7-8
j_gene: TRBJ1-3
CDR3aa: CASSLEGRVGSGNTIYF

abundance: .
v_gene: TRBV28
j_gene: TRBJ1-2
CDR3aa: CASSRGYGYTF

abundance: .
v_gene: TRBV7-9
j_gene: TRBJ1-1
CDR3aa: CASSLQGNTEAFF

abundance: .
v_gene: TRBV7-2
j_gene: TRBJ1-5
CDR3aa: CASSAWTALNQPQHF

abundance: .
v_gene: TRBV4-2
j_gene: TRBJ1-1
CDR3aa: CASSQDEGAEAFF

abundance: once
v_gene: TRBV23-1
j_gene: TRBJ1-3
CDR3aa: CASSQSDSRPLYF

abundance: .
v_gene: TRBV7-9
j_gene: TRBJ2-1
CDR3aa: CASSLRLASYNEQFF

abundance: .
v_gene: TRBV18
j_gene: TRBJ2-1
CDR3aa: CASSPSPLNNEQFF

abundance: .
v_gene: TRBV29-1
j_gene: TRBJ1-1
CDR3aa: CSGNLNTEAFF

abundance: many
v_gene: TRBV5-1
j_gene: TRBJ2-2
CDR3aa: CASRPIAGYPANTGELFF

abundance: .
v_gene: TRBV14
j_gene: TRBJ2-1
CDR3aa: CASSQVRGEQFF

abundance: .
v_gene: TRBV18
j_gene: TRBJ2-7
CDR3aa: CASSPGGYEQYF

abundance: .
v_gene: TRBV4-2
j_gene: TRBJ1-1
CDR3aa: CATQAQENTEAFF

abundance: .
v_gene: TRBV27
j_gene: TRBJ2-5
CDR3aa: CASSLYRGETQYF

abundance: few
v_gene: TRBV4-1
j_gene: TRBJ2-7
CDR3aa: CASSLFWGTGNYEQYF

abundance: .
v_gene: TRBV4-3
j_gene: TRBJ1-2
CDR3aa: CASSQDALSRVHGYTF

abundance: .
v_gene: TRBV7-9
j_gene: TRBJ1-4
CDR3aa: CASSTGTGINEKLFF

abundance: .
v_gene: TRBV11-2
j_gene: TRBJ2-1
CDR3aa: CASAGGSSYNEQFF

abundance: once
v_gene: TRBV11-3
j_gene: TRBJ2-5
CDR3aa: CASSSESRGGLETQYF

abundance: .
v_gene: TRBV24-1
j_gene: TRBJ2-3
CDR3aa: CATSEAGTGLADTQYF

abundance: .
v_gene: TRBV27
j_gene: TRBJ1-4
CDR3aa: CASGAGFPTNEKLFF

abundance: once
v_gene: TRBV6-5
j_gene: TRBJ2-2
CDR3aa: CASRSGTSVTGELFF

abundance: .
v_gene: TRBV4-3
j_gene: TRBJ2-6
CDR3aa: CASSQVYSGANVLTF

abundance: .
v_gene: TRBV6-5
j_gene: TRBJ1-2
CDR3aa: CASSYSPGSHYGYTF

abundance: .
v_gene: TRBV4-1
j_gene: TRBJ2-3
CDR3aa: CASSRSGTSGRDTQYF

abundance: .
v_gene: TRBV2
j_gene: TRBJ2-7
CDR3aa: CASSEGTGPYEQYF

abundance: .
v_gene: TRBV5-1
j_gene: TRBJ1-2
CDR3aa: CASSDTGGYTF

abundance: .
v_gene: TRBV20-1
j_gene: TRBJ2-5
CDR3aa: CSVSPQETQYF

abundance: once
v_gene: TRBV30
j_gene: TRBJ1-5
CDR3aa: CAWRGQGGQPQHF

abundance: .
v_gene: TRBV30
j_gene: TRBJ1-2
CDR3aa: CAWSGGYGYTF

abundance: .
v_gene: TRBV14
j_gene: TRBJ1-2
CDR3aa: CASSQKRGDRGYGYTF

abundance: .
v_gene: TRBV6-5
j_gene: TRBJ1-6
CDR3aa: CASSYSGTGLSALHF

abundance: .
v_gene: TRBV5-6
j_gene: TRBJ2-1
CDR3aa: CASSSRGYNEQFF

abundance: .
v_gene: TRBV6-6
j_gene: TRBJ2-1
CDR3aa: CASSPGLARGNEQFF

abundance: .
v_gene: TRBV7-2
j_gene: TRBJ2-2
CDR3aa: CASSLWTSGTGGTGELFF

abundance: .
v_gene: TRBV7-9
j_gene: TRBJ2-7
CDR3aa: CASSSAGGPPYEQYF

abundance: many
v_gene: TRBV24-1
j_gene: TRBJ1-1
CDR3aa: CATGQLNTEAFF

abundance: .
v_gene: TRBV6-5
j_gene: TRBJ1-6
CDR3aa: CASSSGQGPHSPLHF

abundance: few
v_gene: TRBV5-1
j_gene: TRBJ2-2
CDR3aa: CASSLASGTVGPGELFF

abundance: .
v_gene: TRBV13
j_gene: TRBJ2-2
CDR3aa: CASSLTGALTGELFF

abundance: .
v_gene: TRBV6-5
j_gene: TRBJ2-1
CDR3aa: CASRGDGGKFF

abundance: .
v_gene: TRBV21-1
j_gene: TRBJ2-7
CDR3aa: CASSSPGQGFEQYF

abundance: .
v_gene: TRBV3-1/TRBV3-2
j_gene: TRBJ2-3
CDR3aa: CASSRRASGGRTDTQYF